The next 12 T cell receptor beta chains were all read from a single sample in a study of OX40 agonist ivuxolimab in advanced cancers. The data were produced by immunoSEQ multiplex PCR, yet TCRdb's version contains in-frame clones alone and is incomplete. The table includes 65,000 to 95,000 clones, around 91% detected once. Sequencing was performed on CD4+ or CD8+ T cells sorted from blood, taken in a trial of the OX40 agonist ivuxolimab. The receptor set was obtained from an adult with an advanced solid tumor such as melanoma, head and neck, liver or kidney cancer.

The genes are TRBV5-1 and TRBJ1-6; 7 bases agree with TRBD1. J gave up 9 bases and V 7 bases, and 7 bases lay outside the gene matches. CDR1 is SGHRS, CDR2 YFSETQ, per germline. The CDR3 length is 13 residues. CDR3 region: CASLTGLSSPLHF. CDR3 bases: TGCGCCAGCCTGACAGGGTTAAGTTCACCCCTCCACTTT.

This chain's CDR3 is CASSLVGSSSYNEQFF. In nucleotides, the CDR3 is TGCGCCAGCAGCTTGGTGGGCAGCAGCTCCTACAATGAGCAGTTCTTC. The rearrangement uses TRBV5-1 and TRBJ2-1; D unclear. Germline assignment: CDR1 SGHRS and CDR2 YFSETQ. The length of the CDR3 is 16 residues. Trimming took 0 bases from V and 0 from J, leaving 10 bases between them.

The chain links TRBV12-5 to TRBJ2-7; 15 nucleotides line up with TRBD2. J lost 3 bases, V lost 1 base, and 16 bases had no gene match. CDR1 is LGHNT, CDR2 FRNRAP, per germline. This CDR3 contains 21 residues. The CDR3 here is CASGLAFLGLAGGPEGYEQYF. CDR3 coding DNA: TGTGCTAGTGGTTTGGCCTTCCTAGGACTAGCGGGGGGGCCAGAGGGCTACGAGCAGTACTTC.

The chain couples TRBV19 to TRBJ1-3; D is unclear. CDR3 size: 13 residues. In germline, CDR1 is LNHDA, CDR2 SQIVND (reference sequence). The V end lost 2 bases, the J end lost 2 bases, and 4 bases lay between the germline ends. This CDR3 is CASSIYPGNTIYF. The DNA for the CDR3 is TGTGCCAGTAGTATATATCCTGGAAACACCATATATTTT.

The chain has TRBV6-6 and TRBJ1-1, with D tentatively TRBD1 (6 bases). Germline V CDR1 and CDR2: MNHNY, SVGAGI (reference sequence). The CDR3 covers 14 residues. V was pared by 4 bases and J by 1 base, with 10 bases between. The CDR3 DNA sequence: TGTGCCAGCAGTTCCAGCAGGGGGAACACTGAAGCTTTCTTT. It encodes CASSSSRGNTEAFF.

The V call is TRBV28, the J call TRBJ2-2; the D is unclear. Per the germline V gene, CDR1 is MDHEN and CDR2 is SYDVKM. V lost 2 bases and J lost 10, with 8 bases in between. The CDR3 is 12 residues long. The CDR3 sequence is CASSLQRLELFF. The DNA for the CDR3 is TGTGCCAGCAGTTTACAGCGTCTGGAGCTGTTTTTT.

This clone was counted a single time. The same CDR3 is also encoded by other DNA sequences in this sample. This CDR3 is CASSLGSNTEAFF. CDR3 DNA sequence: TGCGCCAGCAGCTTGGGGTCGAACACTGAAGCTTTCTTT. V and J are TRBV5-1 and TRBJ1-1; D gene uncertain. Trimming took off 0 bases at V and 1 base at J, with 4 bases between the two ends. Germline assignment: CDR1 SGHRS and CDR2 YFSETQ. The CDR3 is 13 residues long.

V gene TRBV13 combines with J gene TRBJ1-1; D gene ambiguous. The germline V gene has CDR1 PRHDT and CDR2 FYEKMQ (reference sequence). V lost 8 bases and J 1 base, leaving 20 bases between the germline ends. This CDR3 comprises 16 residues. In DNA form, the CDR3 reads TGTGCCAGCGTTGGGTTCCGGGCGCTAGGGAACACTGAAGCTTTCTTT. Translation gives CASVGFRALGNTEAFF.

The chain couples TRBV5-1 to TRBJ2-3; 10 bases match TRBD2. Germline CDR1 reads SGHRS; CDR2 reads YFSETQ. V dropped 0 bases and J dropped 3; count of bases not matched to a gene: 7. CDR3 size: 17 residues. The CDR3 spells CASSLGSTSGWTDTQYF. CDR3 nucleotide sequence: TGCGCCAGCAGCTTGGGGTCGACTAGCGGGTGGACAGATACGCAGTATTTT.

The V call is TRBV6-1, the J call TRBJ2-3, with TRBD2 as a possible D gene (6 bases). The germline gives CDR1 MNHNS, CDR2 SASEGT. The CDR3 consists of 16 residues. The germline V and J ends were trimmed by 3 bases and 0 bases, with 13 bases remaining between them. Here the CDR3 DNA reads TGTGCCAGCAGTGACGGGTGGGCGGGGAGCACAGATACGCAGTATTTT. Protein product: CASSDGWAGSTDTQYF.

The chain is built from TRBV6-5 and TRBJ1-1; 8 positions agree with TRBD1. The CDR3 has 14 residues. Germline CDR1 reads MNHEY; CDR2 reads SVGAGI. V lost 4 bases to trimming and J lost 1 base; unmatched junction nucleotides: 2. CDR3: CASSLDRGNTEAFF. In nucleotides, the CDR3 is TGTGCCAGCAGTTTAGACAGGGGGAACACTGAAGCTTTCTTT.

The V gene is TRBV7-9, the J gene TRBJ2-5; 7 nucleotides agree with TRBD1. This CDR3 has 14 residues. The V gene's germline CDR1 is SEHNR and CDR2 FQNEAQ (reference sequence). The V segment lost 4 bases and the J segment 4 bases; nucleotides outside the gene matches: 6. The CDR3 DNA reads TGTGCCAGCAGCTCTGGGAACAGGGGAGAGACCCAGTACTTC. Translating gives CASSSGNRGETQYF.